Below, 9 T cell receptor beta chains from the same sample are listed, as sequenced in a study of CD8 T cells in ankylosing spondylitis. These TCRs' antigens remain unknown. Each CDR3 protein is one row after TCRdb ran MiXCR on the 5' RACE reads. The data show about 500,000 distinct CDR3 sequences, with roughly 13% seen just once and approximately 6.2% held by the top ten. Study-wide results and caveats: A TCR beta motif of 8 or 9 highly homologous variants appeared characteristic of ankylosing spondylitis blood.

The sample consisted of blood, either unsorted or a sorted T cell fraction (not recorded which). The source of these receptors is a male donor with ankylosing spondylitis.

This chain uses TRBV28 with TRBJ2-4; D is possibly TRBD1 (5 bases). The ends were cut back, 8 bases at V and 1 base at J, with 9 bases in the middle. The germline CDR1 and CDR2 sequences are MDHEN and SYDVKM. This CDR3 spans 13 amino acids. CDR3 sequence: CASLDSAKNIQYF. The CDR3 coding sequence is TGTGCCAGCCTAGACAGTGCCAAAAACATTCAGTACTTC.

The CDR3 sequence is CASSTYREGYTF. In DNA form, the CDR3 reads TGTGCCAGCAGTACTTACAGGGAAGGCTACACCTTC. The V and J genes are TRBV6-6 and TRBJ1-2, with a possible D match to TRBD1 (6 bases). The CDR3 is made up of 12 amino acids. V was trimmed by 5 bases and J by 8 bases, leaving 12 bases between them. The germline CDR1 and CDR2 sequences are MNHNY and SVGAGI (reference sequence).

This chain links TRBV20-1 with TRBJ2-2; the match to TRBD2 covers 9 bases. The trim removed 0 bases at V and 3 bases at J, leaving 5 bases unmatched. Germline CDR1 DFQATT, CDR2 SNEGSKA (reference sequence). The CDR3 loop spans 16 amino acids. The CDR3 sequence is CSARDGGRADTGELFF. The CDR3 nucleotides read TGCAGTGCTAGAGATGGCGGGAGGGCAGACACCGGGGAGCTGTTTTTT.

The table lists this clonotype with a few counts. The V and J genes are TRBV7-9 and TRBJ1-4, with D unclear. There are 15 residues in the CDR3. The V gene lost 3 bases and the J gene lost 2 bases, with 10 bases spanning the gap. Germline CDR1 is SEHNR and CDR2 is FQNEAQ (reference sequence). CDR3 bases: TGTGCCAGCAGCTTCGGTCCAGACACTAATGAAAAACTGTTTTTT. Its protein is CASSFGPDTNEKLFF.

The CDR3 region has the DNA TGTGCCACCAGCAGAGGGATCGGGACAGGGTTTGGTGGCTACACCTTC. Residues: CATSRGIGTGFGGYTF. The rearrangement joins TRBV15 to TRBJ1-2, with 9 bases identical to TRBD1. This CDR3 has 16 amino acids. V gave up 1 base and J gave up 7 bases; unmatched junction bases: 10. Germline V gives CDR1 LNHNV, CDR2 YYDKDF (reference sequence). The variable domain in full, with the rest retrieved from reference TRBV15 and TRBJ1-2, is DAMVIQNPRYQVTQFGKPVTLSCSQTLNHNVMYWYQQKSSQAPKLLFHYYDKDFNNEADTPDNFQSRRPNTSFCFLDIRSPGLGDTAMYLCATSRGIGTGFGGYTFGSGTRLTVV.

This clonotype was observed a few times. The chain is built from TRBV5-6 and TRBJ2-7; a weak D match, TRBD1 (6 bases). Germline CDR1 SGHDT, CDR2 YYEEEE. The V and J ends lost 4 bases and 3 bases respectively, with 14 bases between them. The CDR3 sequence is 14 residues long. In DNA, the CDR3 is TGTGCCAGCAGCGGTTGGACAGCCAGCTACGAGCAGTACGTC. It codes for CASSGWTASYEQYV.

This chain joins TRBV20-1 and TRBJ2-1, with TRBD1 matching 7 bases. J was trimmed by 3 bases and V by 6 bases; bases with no gene match: 5. The CDR3 length is 13 residues. Germline V gives CDR1 DFQATT, CDR2 SNEGSKA (reference sequence). For the CDR3, the DNA is TGCAGTGCAACGGGACAGTACTACAATGAGCAGTTCTTC. Residues: CSATGQYYNEQFF.

This clonotype has a handful of counts. V and J are TRBV20-1 and TRBJ2-7; 11 bases map to TRBD2. V shed 0 bases and J 1 base; nucleotides not matched to a gene: 8. This CDR3 region has 17 residues. Germline CDR1 reads DFQATT; CDR2 reads SNEGSKA (reference sequence). The CDR3 loop reads CSAREWGPSGGSYEQYF. CDR3 in DNA: TGCAGTGCTAGAGAGTGGGGTCCTAGCGGGGGGTCCTACGAGCAGTACTTC.

This clonotype came up many times. This chain links TRBV2 with TRBJ2-3; D possibly corresponds to TRBD2 (5 bases). This CDR3 has 14 residues. Per the germline V gene, CDR1 is SNHLY and CDR2 is FYNNEI. Trimming left V 4 bases short and J 2 bases short, with 10 bases between. The CDR3 protein is CASSVSDYTDTQYF. CDR3 sequence (DNA): TGTGCCAGCAGTGTGTCAGACTACACAGATACGCAGTATTTT.